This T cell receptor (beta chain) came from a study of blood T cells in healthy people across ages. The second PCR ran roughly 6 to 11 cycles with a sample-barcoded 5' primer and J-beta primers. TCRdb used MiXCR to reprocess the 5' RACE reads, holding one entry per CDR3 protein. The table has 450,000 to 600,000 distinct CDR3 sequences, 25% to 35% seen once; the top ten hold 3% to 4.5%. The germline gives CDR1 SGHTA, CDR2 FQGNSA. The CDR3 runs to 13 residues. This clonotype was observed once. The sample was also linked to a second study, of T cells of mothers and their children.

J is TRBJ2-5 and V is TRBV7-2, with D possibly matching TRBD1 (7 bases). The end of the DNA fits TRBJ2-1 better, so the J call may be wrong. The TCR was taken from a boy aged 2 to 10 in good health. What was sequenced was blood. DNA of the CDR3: TGTGCCAGCAGCTTAGCGGAGGGGGCTGAGCAGTTCTTC. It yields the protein CASSLAEGAEQFF.